The 6 T cell receptor beta chains in this list originate from one sample, sequenced in a study of cytomegalovirus exposure and HLA in healthy donors. 60 Vbeta and 13 Jbeta primers were used in PCR. Profiled with immunoSEQ multiplex PCR; TCRdb holds only in-frame clones, not every one. The sample carries more than 95,000 clones, roughly three quarters recorded once. Specimen: PBMCs. The receptors were gathered from a man aged 40-50 years in good health and CMV-seronegative.

The chain is built from TRBV6-6 and TRBJ2-1; the D gene is possibly TRBD1 (7 bases). Trimming pared 10 bases from V and 6 bases from J, leaving 19 bases between. This CDR3 region has 14 residues. CDR1 MNHNY and CDR2 SVGAGI come from the germline V gene (reference sequence). For the CDR3, the DNA is TGTGCCACCGTACGGACAGGAGGGTCCAATGAGCAGTTCTTC. It encodes CATVRTGGSNEQFF.

This clone was recorded a few times. The V gene is TRBV12-5, the J gene TRBJ2-6; D possibly corresponds to TRBD2 (7 bases). The CDR3 loop spans 16 amino acids. The ends were cut back, 5 bases at V and 3 bases at J, with 14 bases in the middle. The germline CDR1 and CDR2 sequences are LGHNT and FRNRAP. CDR3 protein: CASGLPGGGGANVLTF. CDR3 DNA sequence: TGTGCTAGTGGTCTCCCGGGGGGCGGTGGGGCCAACGTCCTGACTTTC.

This sequence joins TRBV6-6 and TRBJ2-5; 8 positions match TRBD2. Germline V gene lookup returns CDR1 MNHNY and CDR2 SVGAGI (reference sequence). The CDR3 is made up of 13 amino acids. J was trimmed by 4 bases and V by 7 bases; bases with no gene match: 5. The DNA for the CDR3 is TGTGCCAGCACCACTCGGGGGGGAGAGACCCAGTACTTC. Its translation: CASTTRGGETQYF.

This clone has only a few counts. The chain has TRBV21-1 and TRBJ2-1; no DNA check was done on the table's D call, TRBD2. TRBV21-1 is noted as a pseudogene. The CDR3 is 14 amino acids. The CDR3, as DNA: TGTGCCAGCAGCAACCCCGGGACTATAAATGAGCAGTTCTTC. Encoded protein: CASSNPGTINEQFF.

A few counts support this clone. The rearrangement uses TRBV18 and TRBJ2-3; D gene ambiguous. The germline V and J ends were trimmed by 2 bases and 0 bases, with 3 bases remaining between them. This CDR3 has 13 residues. The germline gives CDR1 KGHSH, CDR2 LQKENI. The CDR3 nucleotides are TGTGCCAGCTCACCAGAGAGCACAGATACGCAGTATTTT. It specifies CASSPESTDTQYF. The entire variable domain, with the rest obtained from reference TRBV18 and TRBJ2-3, is as follows: NAGVMQNPRHLVRRRGQEARLRCSPMKGHSHVYWYRQLPEEGLKFMVYLQKENIIDESGMPKERFSAEFPKEGPSILRIQQVVRGDSAAYFCASSPESTDTQYFGPGTRLTVL.

This clone was observed a handful of times. The chain recombines TRBV5-1 with TRBJ1-4; D call uncertain. Germline V lookup: CDR1 SGHRS, CDR2 YFSETQ. Deletions cut 3 bases from V and 3 bases from J, with 9 bases between. This CDR3 contains 14 residues. The CDR3 protein is CASSWGEANEKLFF. The CDR3 coding sequence is TGCGCCAGCAGCTGGGGAGAGGCTAATGAAAAACTGTTTTTT.